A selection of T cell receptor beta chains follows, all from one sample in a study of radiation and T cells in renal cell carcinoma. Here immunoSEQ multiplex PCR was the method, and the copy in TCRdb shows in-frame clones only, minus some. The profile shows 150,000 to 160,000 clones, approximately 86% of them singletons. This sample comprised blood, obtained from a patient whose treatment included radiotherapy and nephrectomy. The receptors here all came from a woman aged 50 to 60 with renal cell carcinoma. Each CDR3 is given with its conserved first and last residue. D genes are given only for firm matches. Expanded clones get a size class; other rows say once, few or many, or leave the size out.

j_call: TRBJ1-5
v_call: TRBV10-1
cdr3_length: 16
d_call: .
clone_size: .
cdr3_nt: TGCGCCAGCGGGAACAGGGAAATCGATAGCAATCAGCCCCAGCATTTT
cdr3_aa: CASGNREIDSNQPQHF

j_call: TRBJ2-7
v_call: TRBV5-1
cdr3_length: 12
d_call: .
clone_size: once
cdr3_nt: TGCGCCAGCAGTTTACAGGGCTACGAGCAGTACTTC
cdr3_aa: CASSLQGYEQYF

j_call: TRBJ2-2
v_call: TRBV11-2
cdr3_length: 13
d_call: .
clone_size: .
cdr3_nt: TGTGCCAGCAGCTTGGGGTACACCGGGGAGCTGTTTTTT
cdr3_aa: CASSLGYTGELFF

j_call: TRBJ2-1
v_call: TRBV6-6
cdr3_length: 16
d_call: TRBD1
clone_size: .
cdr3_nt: TGTGCCAGCAGCCCCCCGGGACAGGGGCACCTCGGTGAGCAGTTCTTC
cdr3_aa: CASSPPGQGHLGEQFF

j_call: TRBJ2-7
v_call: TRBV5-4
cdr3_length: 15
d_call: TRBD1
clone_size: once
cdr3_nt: TGTGCCAGCAGCTTGGGGACAGGGTTAACCGACGAGCAGTACTTC
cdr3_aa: CASSLGTGLTDEQYF

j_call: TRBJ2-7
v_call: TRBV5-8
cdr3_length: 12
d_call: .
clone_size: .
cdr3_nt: TGTGCCAGCAGCTCACAGGTATACGAGCAGTACTTC
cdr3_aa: CASSSQVYEQYF

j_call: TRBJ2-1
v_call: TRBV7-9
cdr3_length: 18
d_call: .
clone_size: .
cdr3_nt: TGTGCCAGCAGTCTAATACCCGGTTCTAGCGACTCCTACAATGAGCAGTTCTTC
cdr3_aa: CASSLIPGSSDSYNEQFF

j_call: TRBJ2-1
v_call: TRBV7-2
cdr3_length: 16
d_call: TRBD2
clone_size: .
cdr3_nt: TGTGCCAGCAGCTTAGGCCCTAGCGGGGGAGTAAATGAGCAGTTCTTC
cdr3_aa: CASSLGPSGGVNEQFF

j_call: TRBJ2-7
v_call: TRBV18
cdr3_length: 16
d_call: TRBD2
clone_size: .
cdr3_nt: TGTGCCAGCTCACCTCGTGCGGGACTAGCCCTAATAGAGCAGTACTTC
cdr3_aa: CASSPRAGLALIEQYF

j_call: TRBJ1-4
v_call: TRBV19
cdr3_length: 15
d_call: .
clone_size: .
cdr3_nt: TGTGCCAGTAGTATCAGTAGACAGGTCAATGAAAAACTGTTTTTT
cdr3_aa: CASSISRQVNEKLFF

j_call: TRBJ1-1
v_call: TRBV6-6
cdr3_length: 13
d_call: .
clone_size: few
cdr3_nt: TGTGCCAGCAGTTACTCACCGGACGCTGAAGCTTTCTTT
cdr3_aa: CASSYSPDAEAFF

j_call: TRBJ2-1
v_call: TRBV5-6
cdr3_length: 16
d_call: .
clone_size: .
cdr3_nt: TGTGCCAGCAGCTTTTGGAGGGCCGGAAGCAGCTATGAGCAGTTCTTC
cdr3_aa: CASSFWRAGSSYEQFF

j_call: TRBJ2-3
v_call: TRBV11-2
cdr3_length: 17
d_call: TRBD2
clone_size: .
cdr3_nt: TGTGCCAGCAGTCGAACAGGACTAGCGGGGGGCACAGATACGCAGTATTTT
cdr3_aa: CASSRTGLAGGTDTQYF

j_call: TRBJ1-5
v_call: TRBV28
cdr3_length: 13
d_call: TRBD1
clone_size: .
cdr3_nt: TGTGCCAGTTCGGACGACAGGGTTCAGCCCCAGCATTTT
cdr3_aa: CASSDDRVQPQHF

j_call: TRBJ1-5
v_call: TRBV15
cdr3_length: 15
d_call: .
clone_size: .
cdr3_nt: TGTGCCACCAGCAGACCGGGGGTTAGCAATCAGCCCCAGCATTTT
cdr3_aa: CATSRPGVSNQPQHF

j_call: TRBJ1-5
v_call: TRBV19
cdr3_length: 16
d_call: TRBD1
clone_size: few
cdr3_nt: TGTGCCAGTAACCTTTTGCGACAGGGGGCAAATCAGCCCCAGCATTTT
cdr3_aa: CASNLLRQGANQPQHF

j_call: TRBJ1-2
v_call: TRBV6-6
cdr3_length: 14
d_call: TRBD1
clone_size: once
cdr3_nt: TGTGCCGCCAGGTTTTCCGGACAGGGAGGTGGCTACACCTTC
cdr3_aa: CAARFSGQGGGYTF

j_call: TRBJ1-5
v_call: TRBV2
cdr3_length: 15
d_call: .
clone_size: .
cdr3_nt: TGTGCCAGCAGTGATGAGGGGGGAGGCAATCAGCCCCAGCATTTT
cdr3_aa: CASSDEGGGNQPQHF

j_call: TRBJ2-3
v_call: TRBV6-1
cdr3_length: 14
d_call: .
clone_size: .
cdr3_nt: TGTGCCAGCAGTGAATCCCCTAGCACAGATACGCAGTATTTT
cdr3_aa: CASSESPSTDTQYF

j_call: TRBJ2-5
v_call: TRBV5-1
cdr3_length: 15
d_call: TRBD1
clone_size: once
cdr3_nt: TGCGCCAGCAGCACCTCAGGGGGCGCGGAAGAGACCCAGTACTTC
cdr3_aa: CASSTSGGAEETQYF

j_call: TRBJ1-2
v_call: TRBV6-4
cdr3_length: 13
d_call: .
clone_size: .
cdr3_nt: TGTGCCAGCAGTGACGAGGCAGGGCTCGGCTACACCTTC
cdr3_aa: CASSDEAGLGYTF

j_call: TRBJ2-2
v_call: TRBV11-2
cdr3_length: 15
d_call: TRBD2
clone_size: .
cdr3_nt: TGTGCCAGCAGTAAGACTAGCGGGGCGACCGGGGAGCTGTTTTTT
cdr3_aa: CASSKTSGATGELFF

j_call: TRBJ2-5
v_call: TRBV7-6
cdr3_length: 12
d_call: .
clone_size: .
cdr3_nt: TGTGCCAGCAGCTTAGTTACGGAGACCCAGTACTTC
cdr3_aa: CASSLVTETQYF

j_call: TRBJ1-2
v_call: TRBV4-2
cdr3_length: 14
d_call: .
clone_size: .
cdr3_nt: TGTGCCAGCAGCCAAGAGTTGGGCAACTATGGCTACACCTTC
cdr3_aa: CASSQELGNYGYTF

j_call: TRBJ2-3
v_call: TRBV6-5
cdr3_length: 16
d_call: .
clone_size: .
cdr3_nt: TGTGCCAGCAGTTACTCGTTGCCTAGCTTAGCAGATACGCAGTATTTT
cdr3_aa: CASSYSLPSLADTQYF

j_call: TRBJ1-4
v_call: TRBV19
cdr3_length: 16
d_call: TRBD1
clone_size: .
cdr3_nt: TGTGCCACTAAGGGGGCGCTAACCGAAACTAATGAAAAACTGTTTTTT
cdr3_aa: CATKGALTETNEKLFF

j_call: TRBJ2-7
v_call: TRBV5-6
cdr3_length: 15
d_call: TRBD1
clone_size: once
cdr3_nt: TGTGCCAGCAGCTTGCCGGGACAGGGGGCCTACGAGCAGTACTTC
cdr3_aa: CASSLPGQGAYEQYF

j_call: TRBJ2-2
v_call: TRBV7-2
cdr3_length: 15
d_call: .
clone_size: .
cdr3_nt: TGTGCCAGCAGCTTAGGGTTAGTGAACACCGGGGAGCTGTTTTTT
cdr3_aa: CASSLGLVNTGELFF

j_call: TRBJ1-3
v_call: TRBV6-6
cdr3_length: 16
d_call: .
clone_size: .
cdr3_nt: TGTGCCAGCAGTTACCCCGCAGGGGATTCTGGAAACACCATATATTTT
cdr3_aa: CASSYPAGDSGNTIYF

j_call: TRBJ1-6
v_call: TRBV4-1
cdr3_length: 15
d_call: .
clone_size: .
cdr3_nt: TGCGCCAGCACCAAAACTGCCCGGGAATACTCACCCCTCCACTTT
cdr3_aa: CASTKTAREYSPLHF

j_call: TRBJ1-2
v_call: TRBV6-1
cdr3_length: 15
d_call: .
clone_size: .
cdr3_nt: TGTGCCAGCAAGGGCTGGTCCGGAGATCACTATGGCTACACCTTC
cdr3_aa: CASKGWSGDHYGYTF

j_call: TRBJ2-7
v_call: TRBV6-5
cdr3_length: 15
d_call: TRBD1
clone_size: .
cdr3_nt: TGTGCCAGCAGTTACCAGACAGGGACCTACCACGAGCAGTACTTC
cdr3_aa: CASSYQTGTYHEQYF

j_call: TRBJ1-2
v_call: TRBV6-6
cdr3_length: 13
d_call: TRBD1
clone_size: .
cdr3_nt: TGTGCCAGCCAAAAGACAGGGAGACATGGCTACACCTTC
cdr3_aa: CASQKTGRHGYTF

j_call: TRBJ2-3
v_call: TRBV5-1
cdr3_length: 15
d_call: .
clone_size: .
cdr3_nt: TGCGCCAGCAGGAGAGGGGACGGCGGCACAGATACGCAGTATTTT
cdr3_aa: CASRRGDGGTDTQYF

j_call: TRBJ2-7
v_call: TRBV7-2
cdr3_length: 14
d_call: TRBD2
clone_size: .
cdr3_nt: TGTGCCAGCAGCTTCTCGGGACTAGTCTACGAGCAGTACTTC
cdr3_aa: CASSFSGLVYEQYF

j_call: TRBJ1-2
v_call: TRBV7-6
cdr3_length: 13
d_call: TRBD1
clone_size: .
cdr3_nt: TGTGCCAGCAGCATGACAGGGAACTATGGCTACACCTTC
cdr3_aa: CASSMTGNYGYTF

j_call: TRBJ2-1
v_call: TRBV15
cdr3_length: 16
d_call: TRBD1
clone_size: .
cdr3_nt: TGTGCCACCAGCAGAGCAAGGACAGGGGAGAACAATGAGCAGTTCTTC
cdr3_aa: CATSRARTGENNEQFF

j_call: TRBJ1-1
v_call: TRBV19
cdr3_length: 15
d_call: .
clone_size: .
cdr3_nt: TGTGCCAGTAGCGAGACCACCATGGTGGGAACTGAAGCTTTCTTT
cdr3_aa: CASSETTMVGTEAFF

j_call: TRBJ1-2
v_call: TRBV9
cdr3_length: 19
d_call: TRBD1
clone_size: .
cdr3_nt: TGTGCCAGCAGCGTAGGGTTCGGGGACAGGGAAGGGTTCGACTATGGCTACACCTTC
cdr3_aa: CASSVGFGDREGFDYGYTF

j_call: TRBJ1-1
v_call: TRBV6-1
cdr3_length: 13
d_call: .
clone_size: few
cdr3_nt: TGTGCCAGCAGTGAGGGCCAGTACACTGAAGCTTTCTTT
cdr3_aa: CASSEGQYTEAFF

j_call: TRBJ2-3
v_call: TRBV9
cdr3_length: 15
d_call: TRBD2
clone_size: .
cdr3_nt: TGTGCCAGCAGCGTAAGAGGACTAGGCACAGATACGCAGTATTTT
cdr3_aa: CASSVRGLGTDTQYF

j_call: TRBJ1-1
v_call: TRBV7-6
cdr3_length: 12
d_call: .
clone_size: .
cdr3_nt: TGTGCCAGCAGCTTAGCTGGTACTGAAGCTTTCTTT
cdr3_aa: CASSLAGTEAFF

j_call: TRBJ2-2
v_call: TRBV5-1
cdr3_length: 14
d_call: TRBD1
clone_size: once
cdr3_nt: TGCGCCAGCAGCAGGGACAGGGGGACCGGGGAGCTGTTTTTT
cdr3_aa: CASSRDRGTGELFF

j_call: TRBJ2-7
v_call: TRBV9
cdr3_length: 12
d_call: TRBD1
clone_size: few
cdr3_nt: TGTGCCAGCAGCATCCTCGACAGGGAGTTGTACTTC
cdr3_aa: CASSILDRELYF

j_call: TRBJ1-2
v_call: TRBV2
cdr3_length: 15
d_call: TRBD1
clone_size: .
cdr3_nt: TGTGCCAGTTTTACCGGGACAGCGAGGGGCTATGGCTACACCTTC
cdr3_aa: CASFTGTARGYGYTF

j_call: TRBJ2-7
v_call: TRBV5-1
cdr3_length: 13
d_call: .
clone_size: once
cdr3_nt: TGCGCCAGCAGCCCGGCGTTAAGGACCGAGCAGTACTTC
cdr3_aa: CASSPALRTEQYF

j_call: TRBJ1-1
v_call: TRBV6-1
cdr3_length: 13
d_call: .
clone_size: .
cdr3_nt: TGTGCCAGCAGTTATAGTCAGAACACTGAAGCTTTCTTT
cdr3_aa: CASSYSQNTEAFF

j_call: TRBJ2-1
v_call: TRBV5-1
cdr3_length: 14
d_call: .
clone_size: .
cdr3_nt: TGCGCCAGCAGCTTAGGGGGACCCTACAATGAGCAGTTCTTC
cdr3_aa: CASSLGGPYNEQFF

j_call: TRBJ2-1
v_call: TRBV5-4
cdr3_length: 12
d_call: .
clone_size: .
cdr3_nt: TGTGCCAGCAGCTTAGGAAACAATGAGCAGTTCTTC
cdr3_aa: CASSLGNNEQFF

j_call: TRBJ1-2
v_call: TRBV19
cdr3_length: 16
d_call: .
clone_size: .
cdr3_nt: TGTGCCAGTAGTACCCCCCTAGGGGGGGAAAACTATGGCTACACCTTC
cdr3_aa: CASSTPLGGENYGYTF

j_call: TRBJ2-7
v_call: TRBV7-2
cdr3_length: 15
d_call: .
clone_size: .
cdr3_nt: TGTGCCAGCAGCTTAGATCCCCAGCGCGGTTACGAGCAGTACTTC
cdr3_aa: CASSLDPQRGYEQYF

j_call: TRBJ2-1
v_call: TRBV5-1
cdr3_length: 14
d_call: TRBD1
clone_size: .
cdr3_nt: TGCGCCAGCAGCAAAGGGACAGGGGGCAATGAGCAGTTCTTC
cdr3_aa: CASSKGTGGNEQFF

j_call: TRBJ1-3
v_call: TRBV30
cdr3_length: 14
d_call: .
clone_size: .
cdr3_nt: TGTGCCTGGAGTTGGACAGACTCTGGAAACACCATATATTTT
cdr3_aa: CAWSWTDSGNTIYF

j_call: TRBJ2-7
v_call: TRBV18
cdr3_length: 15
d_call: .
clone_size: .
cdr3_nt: TGTGCCAGCTCACCAGGAGGCGGAAGCTCCTACGAGCAGTACTTC
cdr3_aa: CASSPGGGSSYEQYF

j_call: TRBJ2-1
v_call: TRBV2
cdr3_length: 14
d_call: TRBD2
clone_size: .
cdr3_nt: TGTGCCAGCAGGGGGCTAGCGGAGTACAATGAGCAGTTCTTC
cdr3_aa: CASRGLAEYNEQFF

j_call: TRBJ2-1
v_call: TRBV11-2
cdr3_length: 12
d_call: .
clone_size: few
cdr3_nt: TGTGCCAGCAGCTTAGGACAGCATGAGCAGTTCTTC
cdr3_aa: CASSLGQHEQFF

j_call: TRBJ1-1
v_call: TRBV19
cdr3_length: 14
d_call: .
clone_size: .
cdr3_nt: TGTGCCAGTAGTGTCAGGGGTATGAACACTGAAGCTTTCTTT
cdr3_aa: CASSVRGMNTEAFF